Below, 5 T cell receptor beta chains from the same sample are listed, as sequenced in a study of T cell repertoires in cytomegalovirus infection (dated by TCRdb to between 2018 and 2021). Their antigen targets remain unknown. The sample's treatment or condition label, decoded: in vitro stimulation with specific CMV peptide epitopes to enrich CMV-specific T cells. The sequencing machine was an Illumina HiSeq 1500. TCRdb reprocessed the public reads (quality trimming at Q25 with fastp, clone calling with MiXCR) and kept in-frame beta chains. Rows merge per CDR3 protein into single entries with the most common DNA and genes. The sample profile shows 450,000 to 650,000 distinct CDR3 sequences; almost 40% of them were found once. Roughly 50% of the sample goes to the ten largest clones. This sample comprised cultured PBMCs, obtained from culture after CMV antigen stimulation. The source is a human donor in good health (CMV status not recorded). Some clones in this sample may be carry-over from other donors' samples.

The rearrangement uses TRBV12-3 or TRBV12-4 and TRBJ2-1, with TRBD2 matching 7 bases. There are 15 residues in the CDR3. V shed 4 bases, J shed 8 bases, and the junction held 11 bases outside the gene matches. The CDR3 reads CASSWASRESDEQFF. CDR3 nucleotides: TGTGCCAGCAGTTGGGCGTCGCGGGAGTCTGATGAGCAGTTCTTC.

The J gene is TRBJ2-1, the V gene TRBV6-5, with 14 bases lining up with TRBD2. The CDR3 contains 14 residues. The trim removed 6 bases at V and 14 bases at J, leaving 9 bases unmatched. CDR1 and CDR2 (germline): MNHEY, SVGAGI. The CDR3 loop reads CASRTGTSGRLKFF. The CDR3 region has the DNA TGTGCCAGCAGGACCGGGACTAGCGGGAGACTTAAGTTCTTC.

The rearrangement links TRBV7-8 to TRBJ2-7; 12 bases fit TRBD2. The CDR3 sequence is 20 residues long. CDR1 is SGHVS and CDR2 is FQNEAQ in the germline V gene. Trimming removed 7 bases from V and 4 bases from J; junction bases left unmatched: 23. CDR3 in DNA: TGTGCCAGCACCCCATCCCCCCCTAGACTAGCGGGAGACGGTCTATACGAGCAGTACTTC. Its translation: CASTPSPPRLAGDGLYEQYF. Drawing the rest from reference TRBV7-8 and TRBJ2-7, the complete variable domain is GAGVSQSPRYKVAKRGQDVALRCDPISGHVSLFWYQQALGQGPEFLTYFQNEAQLDKSGLPSDRFFAERPEGSVSTLKIQRTQQEDSAVYLCASTPSPPRLAGDGLYEQYFGPGTRLTVT.

The chain couples TRBV7-2 to TRBJ2-7, with TRBD2 matching over 9 bases. J was trimmed by 7 bases and V by 2 bases; bases with no gene match: 6. CDR1 and CDR2 (germline): SGHTA, FQGNSA. This CDR3 contains 14 residues. CDR3 DNA sequence: TGTGCCAGCAGCTTAAGGGTAGCGGGAGTGGAGCAGTACTTC. Encoded protein: CASSLRVAGVEQYF.

V is TRBV11-2 and J is TRBJ2-7; 12 bases are a match to TRBD2. CDR3 length: 16 residues. Germline lookup yields CDR1 SGHAT and CDR2 FQNNGV. J was trimmed by 4 bases and V by 4 bases; bases with no gene match: 8. The CDR3 spells CASSSSLAGGLYEQYF. CDR3 in DNA: TGTGCCAGCAGCTCGAGTCTAGCGGGAGGGCTGTACGAGCAGTACTTC.